Each of the 20 T cell receptor beta chains below was sequenced from the same sample in a study of blood T cell repertoires in COVID-19. The repertoire was sequenced with immunoSEQ multiplex PCR; TCRdb's copy has only in-frame clones and lacks some. The table records about 50,000 clones, approximately 89% of them present only once. Material for sequencing was peripheral blood. The source is a man in his sixties with active or convalescent COVID-19.

The rearrangement uses TRBV5-1 and TRBJ2-3; 7 positions agree with TRBD2. The CDR3 consists of 15 residues. After removal of 2 bases from V and 5 bases from J, the junction contained 8 bases not matched to a gene. Germline CDR1 is SGHRS and CDR2 is YFSETQ. This chain's CDR3 is CASSLESGVGDTQYF. Here the CDR3 DNA reads TGCGCCAGCAGCTTAGAGAGCGGGGTGGGAGATACGCAGTATTTT.

J is TRBJ1-6 and V is TRBV7-6, with TRBD1 matching over 7 bases. The CDR3 loop spans 16 amino acids. Per germline, CDR1 SGHVS and CDR2 FNYEAQ. Trimming cost V 2 bases and J 7 bases; bases outside gene matches: 8. Here the CDR3 DNA reads TGTGCCAGCAGCTTAACACCGACAGGGATCAATTCACCCCTCCACTTT. Its protein product is CASSLTPTGINSPLHF.

CDR3 in amino acids: CASSVLEETQYF. The DNA of the CDR3 is TGTGCCAGCAGTGTTCTAGAGGAGACCCAGTACTTC. The chain uses TRBV2 and TRBJ2-5; D ambiguous. The germline V gene encodes CDR1 SNHLY and CDR2 FYNNEI. The length of the CDR3 is 12 residues. Trimming shortened V by 4 bases and J by 5 bases, and 8 bases separated the two germline ends.

This clone occurred once. The rearrangement uses TRBV7-9 and TRBJ2-7; 7 bases line up with TRBD1. The V and J ends lost 3 bases and 0 bases, in that order; junction bases with no gene match: 2. Germline values: CDR1 SEHNR, CDR2 FQNEAQ (reference sequence). This CDR3 comprises 14 residues. CDR3 residues: CASSFAGGSYEQYF. CDR3 DNA sequence: TGTGCCAGCAGCTTCGCAGGGGGCTCCTACGAGCAGTACTTC. Based on the CDR3 plus reference TRBV7-9 and TRBJ2-7, the full variable domain is DTGVSQNPRHKITKRGQNVTFRCDPISEHNRLYWYRQTLGQGPEFLTYFQNEAQLEKSRLLSDRFSAERPKGSFSTLEIQRTEQGDSAMYLCASSFAGGSYEQYFGPGTRLTVT.

The gene calls are TRBV10-3 and TRBJ2-1, with 7 bases fitting TRBD1. Germline-derived CDR1 and CDR2 are ENHRY and SYGVKD. This CDR3 is built from 13 residues. V trimming: 2 bases; J trimming: 8 bases; junction bases outside the gene matches: 3. CDR3 amino acids: CAISEVQGDEQFF. The DNA of the CDR3 is TGTGCCATCAGTGAGGTCCAGGGGGATGAGCAGTTCTTC.

The CDR3 sequence is CASWRTHTEAFF. The CDR3 DNA sequence: TGTGCCAGCTGGAGGACCCACACTGAAGCTTTCTTT. The chain employs TRBV28 and TRBJ1-1; D not resolved. The CDR3 is 12 amino acids. The ends were cut back, 8 bases at V and 3 bases at J, with 10 bases in the middle. Germline CDR1 is MDHEN and CDR2 is SYDVKM. The full variable domain, rest sourced from reference TRBV28 and TRBJ1-1, is DVKVTQSSRYLVKRTGEKVFLECVQDMDHENMFWYRQDPGLGLRLIYFSYDVKMKEKGDIPEGYSVSREKKERFSLILESASTNQTSMYLCASWRTHTEAFFGQGTRLTVV.

The chain links TRBV29-1 to TRBJ2-5; weak D call: TRBD1 (5 bases). This CDR3 is 13 amino acids long. Between the trimmed V and J ends, which lost 3 bases and 1 base, there was a span of 9 bases. Germline V CDR1 and CDR2: SQVTM, ANQGSEA. The CDR3 sequence is CSVDQGLQETQYF. CDR3 nucleotide sequence: TGCAGCGTTGATCAGGGCCTCCAAGAGACCCAGTACTTC.

This clone was observed a few times. The chain employs TRBV10-2 and TRBJ1-2; 7 nucleotides line up with TRBD1. Germline V lookup: CDR1 WSHSY, CDR2 SAAADI. Germline trimming cut 0 bases from V and 5 bases from J; bases unmatched to any gene: 12. CDR3 length equals 17 residues. This chain's CDR3 is CASSESTGSGGTYGYTF. The CDR3 region has the DNA TGCGCCAGCAGTGAGTCGACGGGGTCAGGGGGGACTTATGGCTACACCTTC.

J is TRBJ2-7 and V is TRBV2; D uncertain. Trimming stripped 6 bases from V and 3 bases from J, with 15 bases between. CDR3 size: 14 residues. The germline gives CDR1 SNHLY, CDR2 FYNNEI. This CDR3 is CASRSTASVYEQYF. The CDR3 DNA is TGTGCCAGCAGAAGTACAGCATCGGTCTACGAGCAGTACTTC. Full variable domain (remainder filled in from reference TRBV2 and TRBJ2-7): EPEVTQTPSHQVTQMGQEVILRCVPISNHLYFYWYRQILGQKVEFLVSFYNNEISEKSEIFDDQFSVERPDGSNFTLKIRSTKLEDSAMYFCASRSTASVYEQYFGPGTRLTVT.

This chain links TRBV5-6 with TRBJ2-5; D ambiguous. CDR3 length: 13 residues. Germline CDR1 is SGHDT and CDR2 is YYEEEE. Between the trimmed V and J ends, which lost 0 bases and 2 bases, there was a span of 5 bases. As DNA, the CDR3 is TGTGCCAGCAGCTTGGCCCTTCAAGAGACCCAGTACTTC. It codes for CASSLALQETQYF.

V is TRBV19 and J is TRBJ1-1; 8 positions match TRBD1. This CDR3 region has 14 residues. V was clipped by 6 bases and J by 4 bases; unmatched bases: 7. Germline CDR1 reads LNHDA; CDR2 reads SQIVND (reference sequence). Written as DNA, the CDR3 is TGTGCCAGTAGCCCCCGTGGACAGGGCACTGAAGCTTTCTTT. Translation: CASSPRGQGTEAFF.

V and J are TRBV5-1 and TRBJ1-2; 7 bases align to TRBD1. Germline assignment: CDR1 SGHRS and CDR2 YFSETQ. V was pared by 0 bases and J by 5 bases, with 4 bases of the junction left unmatched. CDR3 length: 14 amino acids. DNA for the CDR3: TGCGCCAGCAGCTTGGACAGGGGCGATTATGGCTACACCTTC. This sequence encodes CASSLDRGDYGYTF.

This clone was observed a handful of times. The genes are TRBV11-2 and TRBJ1-6, with 9 bases matching TRBD1. V shed 6 bases and J 7 bases; nucleotides not matched to a gene: 7. CDR1 SGHAT and CDR2 FQNNGV come from the germline V gene. The CDR3 contains 15 residues. The CDR3 coding sequence is TGTGCCAGCAGTCCAGGGACAGGGACAAATTCACCCCTCCACTTT. Amino acids: CASSPGTGTNSPLHF.

The CDR3, as DNA: TGCAGTGCTAGTCAGGGCGATAATGAAAAACTGTTTTTT. Translation gives CSASQGDNEKLFF. This rearrangement joins TRBV20-1 to TRBJ1-4; TRBD1 might be the D (5 bases). CDR1 and CDR2 (germline): DFQATT, SNEGSKA (reference sequence). The CDR3 consists of 13 residues. V was cut by 3 bases and J by 4 bases, with 9 bases left in between.

This chain uses TRBV9 with TRBJ1-6; 7 nucleotides align to TRBD1. After removal of 3 bases from V and 5 bases from J, the junction contained 5 bases not matched to a gene. This CDR3 has 15 residues. In germline, CDR1 is SGDLS, CDR2 YYNGEE. This CDR3 is CASSERQGNNSPLHF. As DNA, the CDR3 is TGTGCCAGCAGCGAGCGACAGGGCAATAATTCACCCCTCCACTTT.

The chain has TRBV11-2 and TRBJ1-2, with a tentative D call TRBD1 (5 bases). Germline CDR1 SGHAT, CDR2 FQNNGV. This CDR3 comprises 15 residues. V lost 0 bases, J lost 5 bases, and 13 bases lay in between. CDR3 sequence: CASSLEVGRWYGYTF. The CDR3 DNA reads as TGTGCCAGCAGCTTAGAGGTGGGGCGCTGGTATGGCTACACCTTC. The full variable domain, with the rest looked up from reference TRBV11-2 and TRBJ1-2, is EAGVAQSPRYKIIEKRQSVAFWCNPISGHATLYWYQQILGQGPKLLIQFQNNGVVDDSQLPKDRFSAERLKGVDSTLKIQPAKLEDSAVYLCASSLEVGRWYGYTFGSGTRLTVV.

The chain employs TRBV11-2 and TRBJ2-7; 7 bases line up with TRBD2. With V trimmed by 3 bases and J by 5 bases, 10 bases remained unmatched. The CDR3 totals 15 residues. Germline lookup yields CDR1 SGHAT and CDR2 FQNNGV. CDR3 in amino acids: CASSLSGRETNEQYF. The CDR3 coding sequence is TGTGCCAGCAGCTTGTCGGGGAGGGAAACGAACGAGCAGTACTTC. Combining the CDR3 with reference TRBV11-2 and TRBJ2-7 gives the whole variable domain EAGVAQSPRYKIIEKRQSVAFWCNPISGHATLYWYQQILGQGPKLLIQFQNNGVVDDSQLPKDRFSAERLKGVDSTLKIQPAKLEDSAVYLCASSLSGRETNEQYFGPGTRLTVT.

The CDR3 loop reads CASSVERGGNEQFF. As DNA, the CDR3 is TGTGCCAGCAGTGTCGAGCGGGGGGGGAATGAGCAGTTCTTC. The gene calls are TRBV2 and TRBJ2-1; 10 nucleotides align to TRBD2. V dropped 4 bases and J dropped 7; count of bases not matched to a gene: 4. The CDR3 runs 14 residues. In germline, CDR1 is SNHLY, CDR2 FYNNEI. Combining the CDR3 with reference TRBV2 and TRBJ2-1 gives the whole variable domain EPEVTQTPSHQVTQMGQEVILRCVPISNHLYFYWYRQILGQKVEFLVSFYNNEISEKSEIFDDQFSVERPDGSNFTLKIRSTKLEDSAMYFCASSVERGGNEQFFGPGTRLTVL.

V and J are TRBV7-3 and TRBJ2-7; weak D call: TRBD2 (6 bases). Germline CDR1 SGHTA, CDR2 FQGTGA. With 5 bases removed from V and 2 bases from J, the gap between germline ends came to 13 bases. The CDR3 totals 14 residues. The CDR3 DNA sequence: TGTGCCAGCAGCCCGGGACTCCAACCCTACGAGCAGTACTTC. It is translated as CASSPGLQPYEQYF.

The chain carries TRBV18 and TRBJ1-3, with D possibly matching TRBD1 (5 bases). Between the trimmed V and J ends, which lost 4 bases and 0 bases, there was a span of 10 bases. CDR1 and CDR2 (germline): KGHSH, LQKENI. CDR3 length equals 15 residues. The CDR3 sequence is CASSLSRDSGNTIYF. The DNA of the CDR3 is TGTGCCAGCTCACTGAGCAGGGACTCTGGAAACACCATATATTTT. Full variable domain (outside the CDR3, taken from reference TRBV18 and TRBJ1-3): NAGVMQNPRHLVRRRGQEARLRCSPMKGHSHVYWYRQLPEEGLKFMVYLQKENIIDESGMPKERFSAEFPKEGPSILRIQQVVRGDSAAYFCASSLSRDSGNTIYFGEGSWLTVV.